These T cell receptor beta chains were read from a single sample in a study of blood T cell repertoires in COVID-19. Some clones are missing from TCRdb's copy, which holds only in-frame ones; the method was immunoSEQ multiplex PCR. The profile shows under 200,000 clones, around 82% of them singletons. Sequenced sample: PBMCs or T cells enriched from blood (not recorded which). The source of these receptors is a woman aged 55-69 years with acute COVID-19. Both conserved end residues are part of each CDR3. A D gene is named only where the DNA matches it firmly. Clone size is not always given. Where it is, it says once, few, many or a class for expanded clones.

DNA	CDR3	V	length	size	D	J
TGTGCCAGCACCCTACCCACTAGCGCTGGCACAGATACGCAGTATTTT	CASTLPTSAGTDTQYF	TRBV7-8	16	-	TRBD2	TRBJ2-3
TGTGCCAGCAGGACAGCTAATTCACCCCTCCACTTT	CASRTANSPLHF	TRBV25-1	12	-	-	TRBJ1-6
TGCGCCAGCAGCCAAGGGGGAGGGTGGTCCGGGGAGCTGTTTTTT	CASSQGGGWSGELFF	TRBV4-1	15	-	TRBD2	TRBJ2-2
TGTGCCAGCAGCGTAGAATCGGGGCAGGGGTGGGTGAACACTGAAGCTTTCTTT	CASSVESGQGWVNTEAFF	TRBV9	18	-	-	TRBJ1-1
TGTGCCTGGAGTCGGCTAGCGGGCTCCTACAATGAGCAGTTCTTC	CAWSRLAGSYNEQFF	TRBV30	15	-	TRBD2	TRBJ2-1
TGCGCCAGCAGTCACTCCGGGACAGGGTCGGGGGGAAATGAAAAACTGTTTTTT	CASSHSGTGSGGNEKLFF	TRBV4-3	18	-	TRBD1	TRBJ1-4
TGTGCCAGTAGTATTCCCGGCGGGGATACTAATGAAAAACTGTTTTTT	CASSIPGGDTNEKLFF	TRBV19	16	few	-	TRBJ1-4
TGTGCCAGCAGCTCCTTAATAGCGGAACTAGCCAAAAACATTCAGTACTTC	CASSSLIAELAKNIQYF	TRBV7-9	17	-	-	TRBJ2-4
TGTGCCAGCAGCTTGGTGACGTCCTGGAGCGATGAGCAGTTCTTC	CASSLVTSWSDEQFF	TRBV5-6	15	-	-	TRBJ2-1
TGTGCCAGCAGCCCAGGGAGGGGGGCCACTGAAGCTTTCTTT	CASSPGRGATEAFF	TRBV7-9	14	-	-	TRBJ1-1